This paragraph covers one T cell receptor beta chain sequence. The antigen remains undetermined. RNA transcripts served as the template for amplifying TCR beta CDR3 regions. RT-PCR in the first round (using the HTBI primer set) targeted the TCR CDR3. One entry per CDR3 protein results from TCRdb running MiXCR on the multiplex PCR reads. This repertoire shows 500,000 to 550,000 distinct CDR3 sequences, 20% found once; its top ten account for less than 30%. The sample belongs to a study of T cells in Graves' hyperthyroidism and ophthalmopathy. Points from the study as a whole: Most thyroid clonotypes that were expanded above 0.001 also turned up in blood. Before onset, ophthalmopathy was predicted by the model a median around 6 months earlier.

Patients having uncontrolled infection, another autoimmune disease, pregnancy or lactation were not included. The source of the PBMCs was roughly 10 ml of fresh peripheral blood. Germline loops: CDR1 LGHDT, CDR2 YNNKEL (reference sequence). The ends were cut back, 1 base at V and 4 bases at J, with 4 bases in the middle. This CDR3 spans 13 amino acids. This chain uses TRBV3-1 with TRBJ2-2; no clear D. Material: blood. The receptor was isolated from a man in his late teens or twenties with Graves' hyperthyroidism. CDR3 nucleotide sequence: TGTGCCAGCAGCCAAGCGAGCACCGGGGAGCTGTTTTTT. Translated, it gives CASSQASTGELFF.